These 3 T cell receptor beta chains came from one sample sequenced in a study of cytomegalovirus exposure and HLA in healthy donors. Sequencing was performed with immunoSEQ multiplex PCR; in TCRdb, only in-frame clones are kept and a portion is missing. The table records 150,000 to 200,000 clones, approximately 80% of them present only once. Sequenced material: PBMCs. Receptors originate from a young man in good health and CMV-seropositive.

This clone was detected once. The rearrangement links TRBV5-6 to TRBJ1-2; D not resolved. The V gene's germline CDR1 is SGHDT and CDR2 YYEEEE. Trimming cost V 3 bases and J 8 bases, with 17 bases left between them. The CDR3 is 14 residues long. For the CDR3, the DNA is TGTGCCAGCAGCTGGCGCGTGGGAAGGGAGGGCTACACCTTC. It encodes CASSWRVGREGYTF.

The chain uses TRBV9 and TRBJ1-2; 7 bases align to TRBD1. V shed 4 bases and J 2 bases; nucleotides not matched to a gene: 8. Per the germline V gene, CDR1 is SGDLS and CDR2 is YYNGEE. The CDR3 loop spans 15 amino acids. CDR3 amino acids: CASSPRTGPNYGYTF. For the CDR3, the DNA is TGTGCCAGCAGCCCGAGGACAGGCCCCAACTATGGCTACACCTTC.

The rearrangement links TRBV19 to TRBJ1-2; a possible D gene is TRBD1 (6 bases). This CDR3 has 13 amino acids. Germline V gives CDR1 LNHDA, CDR2 SQIVND (reference sequence). V lost 6 bases to trimming and J lost 4 bases, with 12 bases between them. The CDR3 region has the DNA TGTGCCAGTAGCCGGACAGTCGGCTATGGCTACACCTTC. This codes for CASSRTVGYGYTF.